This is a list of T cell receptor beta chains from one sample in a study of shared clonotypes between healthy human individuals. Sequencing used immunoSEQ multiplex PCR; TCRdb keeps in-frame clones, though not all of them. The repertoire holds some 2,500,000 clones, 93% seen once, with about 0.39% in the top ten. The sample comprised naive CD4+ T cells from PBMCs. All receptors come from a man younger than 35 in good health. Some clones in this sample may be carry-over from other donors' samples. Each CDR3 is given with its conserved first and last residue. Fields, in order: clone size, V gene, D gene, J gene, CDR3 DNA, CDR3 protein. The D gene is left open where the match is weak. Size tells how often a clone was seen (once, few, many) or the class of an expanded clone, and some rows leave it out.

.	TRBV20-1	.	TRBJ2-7	TGCAGTGCTAGCCGGGCCTACGAGCAGTACTTC	CSASRAYEQYF
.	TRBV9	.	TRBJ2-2	TGTGCCAGCAGCGTAGCAACTCCGGGACAAGGGGAGCTGTTTTTT	CASSVATPGQGELFF
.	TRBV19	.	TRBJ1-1	TGTGCCAGTAGCCTGAGGGTGGGGGGCGTCCCCACTGAAGCTTTCTTT	CASSLRVGGVPTEAFF
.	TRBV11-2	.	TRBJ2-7	TGTGCCAGCAGCTTAGATAGGCACTCCTACGAGCAGTACTTC	CASSLDRHSYEQYF
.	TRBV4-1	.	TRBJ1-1	TGCGCCAGCAGCCAAGAGGGCCGCTCCGGGGGGGCATGGACTGAAGCTTTCTTT	CASSQEGRSGGAWTEAFF
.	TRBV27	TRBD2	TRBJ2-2	TGTGCCAGCAGTCAATTTGGGGCGGGAGAATCCGGGGAGCTGTTTTTT	CASSQFGAGESGELFF
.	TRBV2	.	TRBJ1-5	TGTGCCAGCAGTGAGGGCAATAGCAATCAGCCCCAGCATTTT	CASSEGNSNQPQHF
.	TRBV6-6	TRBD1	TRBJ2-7	TGTGCCAGCAGCAAAGCCCGGGACAGTCCCTACGAGCAGTACTTC	CASSKARDSPYEQYF
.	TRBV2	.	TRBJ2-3	TGTGCCAGCCGGCGAAGCTCGGGCACAGATACGCAGTATTTT	CASRRSSGTDTQYF
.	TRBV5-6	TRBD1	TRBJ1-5	TGTGCCAGCAGCTTGGTGGGACAGGGGAACGGTCAGCCCCAGCATTTT	CASSLVGQGNGQPQHF
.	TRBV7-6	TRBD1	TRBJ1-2	TGTGCCAGCAGCCCTGAAGGGGGCGACTATGGCTACACCTTC	CASSPEGGDYGYTF
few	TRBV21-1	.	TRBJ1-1	TGTGCCAGCAGCAAAGGGTGCAGGGAAACTGAAGCTTTCTTT	CASSKGCRETEAFF
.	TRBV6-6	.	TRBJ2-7	TGTGCCAGCAGTGACCGGACCGTGGGCGAGCAGTACTTC	CASSDRTVGEQYF
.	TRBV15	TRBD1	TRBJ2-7	TGTGCCACCAGCAGAGATCTGGGGACAGTCTCCTACGAGCAGTACTTC	CATSRDLGTVSYEQYF
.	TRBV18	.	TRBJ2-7	TGTGCCAGCTCACCAACGCAGGGTGGCGACGAGCAGTACTTC	CASSPTQGGDEQYF
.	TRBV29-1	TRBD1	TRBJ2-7	TGCAGCGCCCGGAGGACAGGGGGCTACGAGCAGTACTTC	CSARRTGGYEQYF
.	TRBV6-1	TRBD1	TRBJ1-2	TGTGCCACGACAGGGGGCCTGTTCGATGGCTACACCTTC	CATTGGLFDGYTF
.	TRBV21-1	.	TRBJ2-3	TGTGCCAGCACCGTCGTAAGTAGGAGGCTTCCTAGCACAGATACGCAGTATTTT	CASTVVSRRLPSTDTQYF
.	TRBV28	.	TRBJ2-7	TGTGCCAGCAGTTTGGGCGGGGTGACCCCCTACGAGCAGTACTTC	CASSLGGVTPYEQYF
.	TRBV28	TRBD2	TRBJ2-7	TGTGCCAGCAGTCAAACTAGCGGGAGCTCCTACGAGCAGTACTTC	CASSQTSGSSYEQYF
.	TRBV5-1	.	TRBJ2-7	TGCGCCAGCAGCTGGGGACTCTTATACGAGCAGTACTTC	CASSWGLLYEQYF
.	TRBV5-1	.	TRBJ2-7	TGCGCCAGCAGCAACCCACAGGGCTCCTACGAGCAGTACTTC	CASSNPQGSYEQYF
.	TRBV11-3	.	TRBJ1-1	TGTGCCAGCAGCGAAGGGGGGTCCCGGGGTACTGAAGCTTTCTTT	CASSEGGSRGTEAFF
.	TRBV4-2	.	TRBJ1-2	TGTGCCAGCAGCCAAGAACTCGACGGCTACACCTTC	CASSQELDGYTF
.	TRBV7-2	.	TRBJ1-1	TGTGCCAGCACCTCGGGACAGAACACTGAAGCTTTCTTT	CASTSGQNTEAFF
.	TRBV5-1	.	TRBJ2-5	TGCGCCAGCACGTCTTCACGTTACCAAGAGACCCAGTACTTC	CASTSSRYQETQYF
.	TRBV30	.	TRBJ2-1	TGTGCCTGGAACGCGGCGGCAAATGAGCAGTTCTTC	CAWNAAANEQFF
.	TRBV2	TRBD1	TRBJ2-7	TGTGCCAGCAGTGGGGGGCGTGGGACAGGGGCCTACGAGCAGTACTTC	CASSGGRGTGAYEQYF
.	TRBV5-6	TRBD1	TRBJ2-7	TGTGCCAGCAGCCACCGGGACAGATACTACGAGCAGTACTTC	CASSHRDRYYEQYF
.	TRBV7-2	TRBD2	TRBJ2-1	TGTGCCAGCAGCTTAGAACTGGCGGGGGGATTGTTTGGGGAGCAGTTCTTC	CASSLELAGGLFGEQFF
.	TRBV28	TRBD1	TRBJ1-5	TGTGCCAGCAGTTTAAAGGGGGCCCCCCGACCTTATCAGCCCCAGCATTTT	CASSLKGAPRPYQPQHF
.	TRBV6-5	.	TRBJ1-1	TGTGCCAGCAGTTACTCCAGCTCTAGGGACTCTGAAGCTTTCTTT	CASSYSSSRDSEAFF
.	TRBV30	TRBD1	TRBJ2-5	TGTGCCTGGGATAGGGACAGGGGGGGAGAGACCCAGTACTTC	CAWDRDRGGETQYF
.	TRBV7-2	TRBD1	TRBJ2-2	TGTGCCAGCAGCTTACGAGGAACAGGGGCTCGGACCGGGGAGCTGTTTTTT	CASSLRGTGARTGELFF
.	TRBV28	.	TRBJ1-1	TGTGCCAGCAGTTTAGACGGGTACACTGAAGCTTTCTTT	CASSLDGYTEAFF
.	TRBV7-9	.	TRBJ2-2	TGTGCCAGCAGCTTAGTTGCCACCGGGGAGCTGTTTTTT	CASSLVATGELFF
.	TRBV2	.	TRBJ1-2	TGTGCCACCACACGGGGAGAGATGGATGGCTACACCTTC	CATTRGEMDGYTF
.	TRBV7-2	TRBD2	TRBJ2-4	TGTGCCAGCAGCCCCGAGGGGACTAGCGGGAGGGCCAACATTCAGTACTTC	CASSPEGTSGRANIQYF
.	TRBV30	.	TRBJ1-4	TGTGCCTGGAGTGGCCCCGGGACAAACGGGGAAAAACTGTTTTTT	CAWSGPGTNGEKLFF
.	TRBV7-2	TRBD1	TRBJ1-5	TGTGCCAGCAGCCCGGGACAGACTAGCAATCAGCCCCAGCATTTT	CASSPGQTSNQPQHF
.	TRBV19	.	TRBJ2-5	TGTGCCAGTAGTATGCTTGGGGGCGGTGGGGTCCAAGAGACCCAGTACTTC	CASSMLGGGGVQETQYF
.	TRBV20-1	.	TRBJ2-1	TGCAGTGCTAGAGGGGTAGTAGAGCAGTTCTTC	CSARGVVEQFF
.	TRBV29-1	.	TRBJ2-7	TGCAGCGTCCTCGGGTTCAGCCTACCCTACGAGCAGTACTTC	CSVLGFSLPYEQYF
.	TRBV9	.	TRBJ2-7	TGTGCCAGCAGCGCCCCCGGTTCGAGCCGGGTCCTAATCCACCACGAGCAGTACTTC	CASSAPGSSRVLIHHEQYF
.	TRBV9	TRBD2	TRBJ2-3	TGTGCCAGCAGCGTAGCGAGGACTAGCGGGAGTACAGATACGCAGTATTTT	CASSVARTSGSTDTQYF
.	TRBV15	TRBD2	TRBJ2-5	TGTGCCACCAGCAGAGATTGGGGGGGCCAAGAGACCCAGTACTTC	CATSRDWGGQETQYF
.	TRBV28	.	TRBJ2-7	TGTGCCAGCACGCGACGGGGGGCGGGCTCCTACGAGCAGTACTTC	CASTRRGAGSYEQYF
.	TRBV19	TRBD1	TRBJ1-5	TGTGCCAGTAGGGAACTATACCGTGGGACAGGGGGTCAGCCCCAGCATTTT	CASRELYRGTGGQPQHF
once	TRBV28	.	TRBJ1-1	TGTGCCAGCAGTCAGCAAGCCGTGGACACTGAAGCTTTCTTT	CASSQQAVDTEAFF
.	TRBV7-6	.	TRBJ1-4	TGTGCCAGCAGCTTGATGGGCCCCGGAGATGAAAAACTGTTTTTT	CASSLMGPGDEKLFF
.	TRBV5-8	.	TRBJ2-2	TGTGCCAGCAGCTTGCACCAGAACACCGGGGAGCTGTTTTTT	CASSLHQNTGELFF